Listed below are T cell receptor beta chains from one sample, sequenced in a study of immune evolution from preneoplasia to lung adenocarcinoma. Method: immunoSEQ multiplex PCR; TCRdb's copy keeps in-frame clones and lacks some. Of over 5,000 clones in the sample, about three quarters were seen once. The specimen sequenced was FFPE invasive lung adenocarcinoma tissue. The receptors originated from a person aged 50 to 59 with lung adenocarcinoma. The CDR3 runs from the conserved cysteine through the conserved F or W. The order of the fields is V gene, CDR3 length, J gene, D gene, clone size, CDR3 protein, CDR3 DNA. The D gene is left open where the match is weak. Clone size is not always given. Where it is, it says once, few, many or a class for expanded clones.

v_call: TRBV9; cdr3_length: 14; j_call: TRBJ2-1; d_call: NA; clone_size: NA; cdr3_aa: CASSVARSIGEQFF; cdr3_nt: TGTGCCAGCAGCGTAGCTCGGAGCATAGGTGAGCAGTTCTTC
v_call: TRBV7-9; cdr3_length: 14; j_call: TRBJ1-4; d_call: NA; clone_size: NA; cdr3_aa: CASSRNILGEKLFF; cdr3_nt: TGTGCCAGCAGCCGTAATATTTTGGGGGAAAAACTGTTTTTT
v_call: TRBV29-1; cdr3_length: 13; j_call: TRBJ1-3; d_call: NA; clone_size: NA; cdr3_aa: CSVEVDSGNTIYF; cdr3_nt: TGCAGCGTTGAGGTGGATTCTGGAAACACCATATATTTT
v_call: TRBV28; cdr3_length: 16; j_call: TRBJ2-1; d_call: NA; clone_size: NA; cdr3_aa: CASSPWGEPTHNEQFF; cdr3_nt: TGTGCCAGCAGCCCCTGGGGGGAGCCCACCCACAATGAGCAGTTCTTC
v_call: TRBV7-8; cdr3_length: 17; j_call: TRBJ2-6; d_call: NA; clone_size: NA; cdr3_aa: CASSGAHPQSRANVLTF; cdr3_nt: TGTGCCAGCAGCGGCGCTCACCCACAAAGTCGGGCCAACGTCCTGACTTTC
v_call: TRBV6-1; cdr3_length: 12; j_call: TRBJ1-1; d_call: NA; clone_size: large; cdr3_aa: CASSTLNTEAFF; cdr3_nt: TGTGCCAGCAGTACATTAAACACTGAAGCTTTCTTT
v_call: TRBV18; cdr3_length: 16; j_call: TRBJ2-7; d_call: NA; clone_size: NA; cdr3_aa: CASSPPSVESSYEQYF; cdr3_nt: TGTGCCAGCTCACCACCGTCGGTTGAGAGCTCCTACGAGCAGTACTTC
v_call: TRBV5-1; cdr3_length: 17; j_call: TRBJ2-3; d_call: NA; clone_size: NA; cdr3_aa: CASSPMGRVLSTDTQYF; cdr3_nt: TGCGCCAGCAGCCCCATGGGGCGGGTACTTAGCACAGATACGCAGTATTTT
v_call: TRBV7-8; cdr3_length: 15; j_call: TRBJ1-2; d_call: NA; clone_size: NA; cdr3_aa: CASSPTGDPAYGYTF; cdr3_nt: TGTGCCAGCAGCCCCACGGGGGATCCAGCATATGGCTACACCTTC
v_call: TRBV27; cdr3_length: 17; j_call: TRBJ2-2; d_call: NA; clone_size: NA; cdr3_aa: CASSLWGLAANTGELFF; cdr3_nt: TGTGCCAGCAGTTTATGGGGGCTAGCGGCGAACACCGGGGAGCTGTTTTTT
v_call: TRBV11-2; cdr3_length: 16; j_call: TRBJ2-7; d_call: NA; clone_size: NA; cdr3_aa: CASSLSLDRSSYEQYF; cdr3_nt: TGTGCCAGCAGCTTAAGCCTAGACAGGAGCTCCTACGAGCAGTACTTC
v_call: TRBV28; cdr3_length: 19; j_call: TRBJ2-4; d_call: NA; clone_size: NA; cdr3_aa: CASSFPGFSGQQAKNIQYF; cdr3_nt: TGTGCCAGCAGTTTTCCCGGATTTTCAGGACAGCAAGCCAAAAACATTCAGTACTTC
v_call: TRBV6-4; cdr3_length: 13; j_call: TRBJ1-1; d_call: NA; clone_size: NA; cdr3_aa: CASRHRWNTEAFF; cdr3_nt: TGTGCCAGCAGACACAGGTGGAACACTGAAGCTTTCTTT
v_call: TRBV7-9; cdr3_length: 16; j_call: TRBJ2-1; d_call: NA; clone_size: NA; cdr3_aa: CASSSRGGMAINEQFF; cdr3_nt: TGTGCCAGCAGCTCCAGGGGGGGTATGGCCATAAATGAGCAGTTCTTC
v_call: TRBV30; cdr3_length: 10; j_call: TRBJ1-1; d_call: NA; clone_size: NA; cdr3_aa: CAWSETEAFF; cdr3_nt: TGTGCCTGGAGTGAGACTGAAGCTTTCTTT
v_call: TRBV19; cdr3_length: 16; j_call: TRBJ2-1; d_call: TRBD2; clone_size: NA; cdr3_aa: CASSRRSGSGYNEQFF; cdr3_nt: TGTGCCAGTAGTAGACGTAGCGGGAGTGGGTACAATGAGCAGTTCTTC
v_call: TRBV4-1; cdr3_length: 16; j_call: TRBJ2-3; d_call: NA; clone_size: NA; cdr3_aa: CASSQEDRFRTDTQYF; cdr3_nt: TGCGCCAGCAGCCAAGAAGATCGGTTCCGTACAGATACGCAGTATTTT
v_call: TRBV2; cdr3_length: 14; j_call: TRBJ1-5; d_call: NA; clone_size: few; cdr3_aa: CASSVGASNQPQHF; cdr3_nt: TGTGCCAGCAGTGTTGGGGCTAGCAATCAGCCCCAGCATTTT
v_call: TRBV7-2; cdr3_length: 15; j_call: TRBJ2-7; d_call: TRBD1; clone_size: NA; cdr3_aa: CASSFNTGVGYEQYF; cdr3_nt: TGTGCCAGCAGCTTCAATACAGGGGTGGGCTACGAGCAGTACTTC
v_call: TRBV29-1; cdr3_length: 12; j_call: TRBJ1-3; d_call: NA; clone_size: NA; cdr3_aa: CSVRDKGNTIYF; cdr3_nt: TGCAGCGTCCGGGACAAAGGAAACACCATATATTTT
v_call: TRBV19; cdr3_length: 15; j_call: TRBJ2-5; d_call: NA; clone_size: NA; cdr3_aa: CASSIVLGTQETQYF; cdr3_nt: TGTGCCAGTAGTATAGTCTTAGGGACCCAAGAGACCCAGTACTTC
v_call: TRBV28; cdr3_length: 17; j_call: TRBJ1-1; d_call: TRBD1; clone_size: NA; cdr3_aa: CASSFLQMTGENTEAFF; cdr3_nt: TGTGCCAGCAGTTTTCTTCAGATGACAGGGGAGAACACTGAAGCTTTCTTT
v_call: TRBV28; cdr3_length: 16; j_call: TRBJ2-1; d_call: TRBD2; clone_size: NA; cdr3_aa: CASRTAGTSGNYEQFF; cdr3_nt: TGTGCCAGCAGGACCGCCGGGACTAGCGGGAATTATGAGCAGTTCTTC
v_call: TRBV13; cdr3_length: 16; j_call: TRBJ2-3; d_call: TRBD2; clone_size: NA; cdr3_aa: CASSLALAGETDTQYF; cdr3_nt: TGTGCCAGCAGCTTAGCCCTAGCGGGAGAAACAGATACGCAGTATTTT
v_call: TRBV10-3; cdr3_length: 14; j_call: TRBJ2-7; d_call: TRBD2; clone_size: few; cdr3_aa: CAIKGTSGTSEQYF; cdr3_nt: TGTGCCATCAAAGGGACTAGCGGTACATCCGAGCAGTACTTC
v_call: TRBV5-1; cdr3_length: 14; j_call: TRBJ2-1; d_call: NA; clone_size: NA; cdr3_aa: CASSPGEYYNEQFF; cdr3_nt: TGCGCCAGCAGCCCGGGGGAATACTACAATGAGCAGTTCTTC
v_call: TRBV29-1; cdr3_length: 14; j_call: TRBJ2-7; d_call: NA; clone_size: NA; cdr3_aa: CSVRQDREGSEQYF; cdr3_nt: TGCAGCGTCAGACAAGACAGGGAGGGTTCCGAGCAGTACTTC
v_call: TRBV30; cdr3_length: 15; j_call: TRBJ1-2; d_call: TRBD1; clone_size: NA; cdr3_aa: CAWSARDRVYYGYTF; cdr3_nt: TGTGCCTGGAGTGCCAGGGACAGGGTCTACTATGGCTACACCTTC
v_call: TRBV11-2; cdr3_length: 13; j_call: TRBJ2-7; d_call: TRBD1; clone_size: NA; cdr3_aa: CASNLGGAYEQYF; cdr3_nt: TGTGCCAGCAACTTAGGGGGCGCCTACGAGCAGTACTTC
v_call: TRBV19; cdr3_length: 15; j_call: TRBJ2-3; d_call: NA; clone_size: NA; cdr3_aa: CASSSQALVTDTQYF; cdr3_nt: TGTGCCAGTAGTAGTCAGGCGCTCGTCACAGATACGCAGTATTTT
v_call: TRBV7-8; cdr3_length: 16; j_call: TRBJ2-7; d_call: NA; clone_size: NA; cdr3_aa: CASSLEEGGTSYEQYF; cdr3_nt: TGTGCCAGCAGCTTAGAGGAAGGAGGAACGTCCTACGAGCAGTACTTC
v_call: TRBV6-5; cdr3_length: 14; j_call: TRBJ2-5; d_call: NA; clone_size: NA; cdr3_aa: CASSYSTQQETQYF; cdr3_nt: TGTGCCAGCAGTTACTCGACACAGCAAGAGACCCAGTACTTC
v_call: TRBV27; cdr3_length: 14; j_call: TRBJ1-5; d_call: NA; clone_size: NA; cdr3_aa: CASSRLDSNQPQHF; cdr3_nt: TGTGCCAGCAGTCGACTGGATAGCAATCAGCCCCAGCATTTT